The 21 T cell receptor beta chains given below trace back to one sample, sequenced in a study of siplizumab effects on memory and regulatory T cells. Clones were read by immunoSEQ multiplex PCR, and TCRdb kept only the in-frame ones, dropping some. The repertoire includes some 87,000 clones, about 87% of them detected once, and roughly 15% sits in the top ten. The sample comprised CD4+ T cells sorted from blood. The source of these receptors is a human donor in good health.

This chain uses TRBV5-6 with TRBJ2-5; no clear D. V was clipped by 2 bases and J by 5 bases, with 4 bases between them. Per the germline V gene, CDR1 is SGHDT and CDR2 is YYEEEE. This CDR3 is 11 amino acids long. The CDR3 is CASSFLETQYF. CDR3 DNA sequence: TGTGCCAGCAGCTTTCTTGAGACCCAGTACTTC.

The chain is built from TRBV5-5 and TRBJ2-1, with 14 bases aligning to TRBD2. Trimming cost V 7 bases and J 0 bases; bases outside gene matches: 9. The CDR3 consists of 18 residues. The germline gives CDR1 SGHKS, CDR2 YYEKEE (reference sequence). The CDR3 region has the DNA TGTGCCAGCCAAAAGGGACTAGCGGGAGACTACTCCTACAATGAGCAGTTCTTC. Encoded protein: CASQKGLAGDYSYNEQFF.

The V and J genes are TRBV9 and TRBJ1-3, with TRBD1 matching 9 bases. V lost 0 bases to trimming and J lost 0 bases; unmatched junction nucleotides: 4. Germline CDR1 SGDLS, CDR2 YYNGEE. This CDR3 has 17 residues. The CDR3 sequence: CASSVGLTGGSGNTIYF. The CDR3 coding sequence is TGTGCCAGCAGCGTAGGCTTGACAGGGGGCTCTGGAAACACCATATATTTT. The full variable domain, its missing parts supplied by reference TRBV9 and TRBJ1-3, is DSGVTQTPKHLITATGQRVTLRCSPRSGDLSVYWYQQSLDQGLQFLIQYYNGEERAKGNILERFSAQQFPDLHSELNLSSLELGDSALYFCASSVGLTGGSGNTIYFGEGSWLTVV.

This clone was counted a few times. The chain couples TRBV21-1 to TRBJ1-5. TRBV21-1 is marked as a pseudogene. The CDR3 sequence is 16 residues long. The CDR3 sequence: CASSILRGEGNQPQHF. The DNA of the CDR3 is TGTGCCAGCAGCATCCTGCGGGGGGAAGGCAATCAGCCCCAGCATTTT.

The gene calls are TRBV29-1 and TRBJ1-1; D is possibly TRBD1 (6 bases). Between the trimmed V and J ends, which lost 4 bases and 4 bases, there was a span of 16 bases. Germline V gene data show CDR1 as SQVTM and CDR2 as ANQGSEA. The CDR3 contains 14 residues. CDR3 nucleotide sequence: TGCAGCGTTGTGTCCAGGGGCGAGATCACTGAAGCTTTCTTT. Translation: CSVVSRGEITEAFF.

This clone appeared once. This chain uses TRBV11-3 with TRBJ2-1; 10 bases agree with TRBD2. Germline V CDR1 and CDR2: SGHNT, YENEEA. The CDR3 runs 17 residues. Germline trimming cut 2 bases from V and 0 bases from J; bases unmatched to any gene: 4. The CDR3 protein is CASSLLAGANSYNEQFF. For the CDR3, the DNA is TGTGCCAGCAGCTTACTAGCGGGAGCTAACTCCTACAATGAGCAGTTCTTC.

The chain employs TRBV9 and TRBJ2-1; 8 bases line up with TRBD1. Germline assignment: CDR1 SGDLS and CDR2 YYNGEE. The CDR3 contains 14 residues. V shed 4 bases, J shed 5 bases, and the junction held 5 bases outside the gene matches. The CDR3 here is CASSWDRWDNEQFF. The CDR3 nucleotides read TGTGCCAGCAGCTGGGACAGGTGGGACAATGAGCAGTTCTTC.

This clone was seen just once. This sequence joins TRBV30 and TRBJ2-7, with a possible D match to TRBD2 (6 bases). The CDR3 has 14 residues. Germline assignment: CDR1 GTSNPN and CDR2 SVGIG (reference sequence). Between the trimmed V and J ends, which lost 2 bases and 3 bases, there was a span of 14 bases. The CDR3 DNA reads TGTGCCTGGAGTTCCGGAGGGGACGGCTACGAGCAGTACTTC. It is translated as CAWSSGGDGYEQYF.

V is TRBV30 and J is TRBJ2-1; no clear D. V was shortened by 1 base and J by 6 bases, with 13 bases between the two germline ends. CDR3 length equals 14 residues. Germline lookup yields CDR1 GTSNPN and CDR2 SVGIG (reference sequence). CDR3 sequence: CAWSAPFSGNEQFF. Written as DNA, the CDR3 is TGTGCCTGGAGTGCTCCGTTCTCGGGCAATGAGCAGTTCTTC.

The CDR3 reads CASSLGSLYEQYF. CDR3 nucleotides: TGTGCCAGCAGCTTAGGGTCTCTTTACGAGCAGTACTTC. This chain links TRBV7-2 with TRBJ2-7; D not certain. The V and J ends lost 1 base and 4 bases respectively, with 8 bases between them. The CDR3 totals 13 residues. CDR1 and CDR2 from the germline V gene are SGHTA and FQGNSA.

The rearrangement uses TRBV28 and TRBJ1-5; D call uncertain. CDR3 length: 13 residues. V was cut by 6 bases and J by 6 bases, with 12 bases left in between. In germline, CDR1 is MDHEN, CDR2 SYDVKM. The CDR3 loop is CASRSLIGQPQHF. In nucleotides, the CDR3 is TGTGCCAGCAGATCCCTAATTGGTCAGCCCCAGCATTTT.

J is TRBJ2-1 and V is TRBV19; D might be TRBD2 (5 bases). The CDR3 has 16 residues. Germline V gene lookup returns CDR1 LNHDA and CDR2 SQIVND (reference sequence). Trimming took 2 bases from V and 4 from J, leaving 15 bases between them. CDR3: CASSIRRRTTYNEQFF. CDR3 DNA: TGTGCCAGTAGTATACGGCGGAGGACCACGTACAATGAGCAGTTCTTC.

The chain links TRBV2 to TRBJ2-1; D might be TRBD1 or TRBD2, each matching 5 bases. The CDR3 consists of 15 residues. Germline CDR1 is SNHLY and CDR2 is FYNNEI. With 6 bases removed from V and 0 bases from J, the gap between germline ends came to 12 bases. CDR3 sequence (DNA): TGTGCCAGCAGCCGGGACGCCTACTCCTACAATGAGCAGTTCTTC. Amino acids: CASSRDAYSYNEQFF.

The V gene is TRBV6-1, the J gene TRBJ1-2; D is uncertain. The CDR3 is 14 residues long. Germline V gene sequence: CDR1 MNHNS, CDR2 SASEGT. Trimming removed 1 base from V and 4 bases from J, with 10 bases in between. CDR3 sequence (DNA): TGTGCCAGCAGTGAAGTATCAGCAACCTATGGCTACACCTTC. Translation gives CASSEVSATYGYTF.

The chain uses TRBV19 and TRBJ1-4; D may be TRBD1 (6 bases). Trimming pared 7 bases from V and 8 bases from J, leaving 20 bases between. The CDR3 covers 15 residues. Germline V gives CDR1 LNHDA, CDR2 SQIVND (reference sequence). The CDR3 loop reads CASKRGTGRMEKLFF. DNA of the CDR3: TGTGCCAGTAAAAGGGGCACAGGGAGGATGGAAAAACTGTTTTTT.

The rearrangement joins TRBV19 to TRBJ1-5; 9 bases line up with TRBD1. This CDR3 has 14 amino acids. The germline gives CDR1 LNHDA, CDR2 SQIVND (reference sequence). With 6 bases clipped from V and 5 bases from J, the junction kept 5 bases outside the gene matches. The CDR3 here is CASSRDRAYQPQHF. The CDR3 DNA reads as TGTGCCAGTAGCAGGGACAGGGCCTATCAGCCCCAGCATTTT.

V gene TRBV18 combines with J gene TRBJ2-5, with D hard to call. This CDR3 has 14 amino acids. Germline CDR1 KGHSH, CDR2 LQKENI. V gave up 4 bases and J gave up 7 bases, with 16 bases separating them. The CDR3 nucleotides are TGTGCCAGCTCACTATCCCGGACCGAGGTGACCCAGTACTTC. It codes for CASSLSRTEVTQYF. The full variable domain, in which reference TRBV18 and TRBJ2-5 provide the parts outside the CDR3, is NAGVMQNPRHLVRRRGQEARLRCSPMKGHSHVYWYRQLPEEGLKFMVYLQKENIIDESGMPKERFSAEFPKEGPSILRIQQVVRGDSAAYFCASSLSRTEVTQYFGPGTRLLVL.

This clone turned up a few times. V gene TRBV10-3 combines with J gene TRBJ1-2; D uncertain. This CDR3 contains 12 residues. Germline loops: CDR1 ENHRY, CDR2 SYGVKD. Trimming stripped 8 bases from V and 2 bases from J, with 9 bases between. The CDR3 is CAIARENYGYTF. The CDR3 DNA sequence: TGTGCCATCGCAAGGGAGAACTATGGCTACACCTTC.

This chain connects TRBV9 to TRBJ1-4; TRBD1 agrees at 7 bases. V gave up 2 bases and J gave up 3 bases; unmatched junction bases: 7. This CDR3 is 16 amino acids long. Germline V gene sequence: CDR1 SGDLS, CDR2 YYNGEE. The CDR3, as DNA: TGTGCCAGCAGCGTCCTCCGGACAGGCGCTAATGAAAAACTGTTTTTT. This sequence encodes CASSVLRTGANEKLFF.

This sequence joins TRBV6-6 and TRBJ1-2; TRBD1 matches 8 bases. The CDR3 is made up of 13 amino acids. V dropped 5 bases and J dropped 8; count of bases not matched to a gene: 7. Germline lookup yields CDR1 MNHNY and CDR2 SVGAGI (reference sequence). The CDR3 DNA reads as TGTGCCAGCAGTACCGGACAGGGTTGGGGCTACACCTTC. The encoded protein is CASSTGQGWGYTF.

This chain joins TRBV15 and TRBJ1-5, with D unresolved. This CDR3 has 16 amino acids. V gave up 0 bases and J gave up 5 bases, with 14 bases separating them. Germline V CDR1 and CDR2: LNHNV, YYDKDF (reference sequence). The CDR3 protein is CATSRDVRGYDQPQHF. The CDR3 coding sequence is TGTGCCACCAGCAGAGATGTACGAGGGTATGATCAGCCCCAGCATTTT.